The rows below give T cell receptor beta chains drawn from one sample of a study of response to subunit inactivated influenza vaccine. Using its own MiXCR run on the RT-PCR reads, TCRdb lists one record per CDR3 protein. The sample lists 710,000 or so distinct CDR3 sequences; more than 15% were seen once. The specimen comprised PBMCs from blood, sampled 12 days after vaccination. The source of these receptors is a man between 45 and 60 years old who received an inactivated influenza vaccine. The CDR3 runs from the conserved cysteine through the conserved F or W. The D gene is left open where the match is weak. Size is omitted from some rows. Given values are once, few, many or a class for expanded clones.

J: TRBJ2-5
size: NA
D: NA
V: TRBV7-6
CDR3: CASSSAWGIQETQYF
DNA: TGTGCCAGCAGTTCAGCGTGGGGGATTCAAGAGACCCAGTACTTC

J: TRBJ2-3
size: few
D: NA
V: TRBV20-1
CDR3: CSASLQEADTQYF
DNA: TGCAGTGCTTCACTTCAGGAGGCAGATACGCAGTATTTT

J: TRBJ2-1
size: NA
D: NA
V: TRBV6-2/TRBV6-3
CDR3: CASSYSVPGMGEQFF
DNA: TGTGCCAGCAGTTACTCGGTGCCGGGGATGGGGGAGCAGTTCTTC

J: TRBJ1-3
size: few
D: NA
V: TRBV5-1
CDR3: CASSLGLRDSGNTIYF
DNA: TGCGCCAGCAGCTTGGGGCTGAGGGACTCTGGAAACACCATATATTTT

J: TRBJ1-1
size: few
D: TRBD1
V: TRBV5-1
CDR3: CASSPLTGEVEAFF
DNA: TGCGCCAGCAGTCCCCTTACAGGGGAGGTTGAAGCTTTCTTT

J: TRBJ1-1
size: few
D: TRBD1
V: TRBV10-3
CDR3: CAIVGQVGTEAFF
DNA: TGTGCCATCGTAGGACAGGTAGGCACTGAAGCTTTCTTT

J: TRBJ1-6
size: NA
D: NA
V: TRBV3-1
CDR3: CASSQVVNSPLHF
DNA: TGTGCCAGCAGCCAAGTGGTAAATTCACCCCTCCACTTT

J: TRBJ2-7
size: few
D: TRBD1
V: TRBV5-4
CDR3: CASRLQGNDEQYF
DNA: TGTGCCAGCAGATTACAGGGGAATGACGAGCAGTACTTC

J: TRBJ2-2
size: few
D: NA
V: TRBV4-2
CDR3: CASSQVGSDTGELFF
DNA: TGTGCCAGCAGCCAAGTAGGGTCGGACACCGGGGAGCTGTTTTTT

J: TRBJ2-1
size: few
D: TRBD2
V: TRBV2
CDR3: CARGSELTSGLSYNEQFF
DNA: TGTGCCAGAGGGTCAGAACTGACTAGCGGTCTCTCATACAATGAGCAGTTCTTC

J: TRBJ2-4
size: few
D: TRBD1
V: TRBV6-5
CDR3: CASSYWDRVNIQYF
DNA: TGTGCCAGCAGTTACTGGGACAGGGTAAACATTCAGTACTTC

J: TRBJ2-6
size: NA
D: TRBD2
V: TRBV12-3/TRBV12-4
CDR3: CASTITGGSGANVLTF
DNA: TGTGCCAGCACCATCACGGGAGGCTCTGGGGCCAACGTCCTGACTTTC

J: TRBJ2-1
size: NA
D: TRBD2
V: TRBV20-1
CDR3: CRGLAGGNEQFF
DNA: TGCAGGGGACTAGCGGGGGGAAATGAGCAGTTCTTC

J: TRBJ2-5
size: many
D: TRBD1
V: TRBV10-3
CDR3: CAISEIGTGGETQYF
DNA: TGTGCCATCAGTGAGATTGGGACAGGTGGAGAGACCCAGTACTTC

J: TRBJ2-2
size: few
D: NA
V: TRBV4-3
CDR3: CASSQQLSGSGTGELFF
DNA: TGCGCCAGCAGCCAACAACTGTCAGGTTCGGGCACCGGGGAGCTGTTTTTT

J: TRBJ2-7
size: few
D: TRBD2
V: TRBV5-1
CDR3: CASSGGLAGSYEQYF
DNA: TGCGCCAGCAGCGGGGGACTAGCGGGCTCCTACGAGCAGTACTTC

J: TRBJ2-1
size: NA
D: NA
V: TRBV7-9
CDR3: CASSPKIRVGNEQFF
DNA: TGTGCCAGCAGCCCGAAGATCAGGGTGGGCAATGAGCAGTTCTTC

J: TRBJ2-7
size: NA
D: TRBD2
V: TRBV4-2
CDR3: CASRYFKREFVYEQYF
DNA: TGTGCCAGCAGGTATTTTAAGCGGGAGTTCGTTTACGAGCAGTACTTC

J: TRBJ2-1
size: NA
D: TRBD2
V: TRBV4-3
CDR3: CASSQDGGSGGINEQFF
DNA: TGCGCCAGCAGCCAAGACGGAGGTAGCGGGGGTATCAATGAGCAGTTCTTC

J: TRBJ2-7
size: NA
D: NA
V: TRBV25-1
CDR3: CASSDVYEQYF
DNA: TGTGCCAGCAGTGATGTCTACGAGCAGTACTTC

J: TRBJ1-1
size: NA
D: NA
V: TRBV10-3
CDR3: CAIRPSGTPYTEAFF
DNA: TGTGCCATCAGACCCTCCGGGACACCATACACTGAAGCTTTCTTT

J: TRBJ2-1
size: NA
D: TRBD2
V: TRBV6-1
CDR3: CASNVGTSGYNEQFF
DNA: TGTGCCAGCAATGTTGGGACTAGCGGATACAATGAGCAGTTCTTC

J: TRBJ2-2
size: NA
D: NA
V: TRBV12-3/TRBV12-4
CDR3: CASSSVELFF
DNA: TGTGCCAGCAGTTCCGTGGAGCTGTTTTTT

J: TRBJ1-5
size: NA
D: NA
V: TRBV28
CDR3: CASSLNRGFNQPQHF
DNA: TGTGCCAGCAGTTTAAACCGGGGATTCAATCAGCCCCAGCATTTT